This TCR beta chain was sequenced in a study of response to subunit inactivated influenza vaccine. TCRdb processed the RT-PCR reads anew with MiXCR; each CDR3 protein has one entry. The data show roughly 780,000 distinct CDR3 sequences, 15% to 20% seen once. Note on this clonotype: Its matching antigen is unknown. One end of the junction varies from germline; a read error may be responsible.

The study's findings and limits: Researchers suggested that each seasonal influenza vaccination recruits few new T cells.

Germline CDR1 and CDR2: SQVTM and ANQGSEA. The CDR3 length is 14 residues. The J gene is TRBJ2-7, the V gene TRBV29-1; maybe TRBD1 (6 bases). Sample: PBMCs from blood, taken about 5 days after vaccination. The TCR comes from a man aged 50-60 years who received an inactivated influenza vaccine. The chain's CDR3 is CSVASGDGAYGQYF. The CDR3 coding sequence is TGCAGCGTTGCATCAGGGGACGGAGCCTACGGGCAGTACTTC.